The 32 T cell receptor beta chains listed next were all sequenced from one sample in a study of blood T cell repertoires in COVID-19. The assay was immunoSEQ multiplex PCR, and TCRdb's table has in-frame clones only and misses some. The data show 95,000 to 120,000 clones, over 75% seen once. Sequenced: peripheral blood. The receptors stem from a man aged 45-60 years with acute or convalescent COVID-19.

V gene TRBV24-1 combines with J gene TRBJ1-1; tentatively, D is TRBD1 (6 bases). V was clipped by 2 bases and J by 10 bases, with 13 bases between them. Germline CDR1 reads KGHDR; CDR2 reads SFDVKD. The CDR3 length is 13 residues. CDR3 loop: CATSDSVRGLAFF. Written as DNA, the CDR3 is TGTGCCACCAGTGATTCCGTCAGGGGATTAGCTTTCTTT.

The chain links TRBV5-6 to TRBJ2-7, with D tentatively TRBD1 (6 bases). V was clipped by 4 bases and J by 7 bases, with 15 bases between them. Germline V CDR1 and CDR2: SGHDT, YYEEEE. This CDR3 contains 13 residues. The CDR3: CASSGTTAREQYV. The CDR3 nucleotides read TGTGCCAGCAGCGGGACAACGGCGCGAGAGCAGTACGTC.

The V call is TRBV7-3, the J call TRBJ2-3; possibly TRBD2 for D (6 bases). Germline CDR1 reads SGHTA; CDR2 reads FQGTGA. V was clipped by 5 bases and J by 2 bases, with 14 bases between them. The length of the CDR3 is 15 residues. The CDR3 protein is CASSASGSPTDTQYF. The CDR3 coding sequence is TGTGCCAGCAGCGCAAGCGGGTCTCCCACAGATACGCAGTATTTT.

The chain couples TRBV19 to TRBJ1-5, with 9 bases that match TRBD1. V lost 8 bases and J lost 0; bases outside the gene matches: 5. Germline V CDR1 and CDR2: LNHDA, SQIVND (reference sequence). This CDR3 has 15 amino acids. CDR3 amino acids: CASWGQGSSNQPQHF. The CDR3 region has the DNA TGTGCCAGTTGGGGACAGGGCAGTAGCAATCAGCCCCAGCATTTT.

This clone showed up just a few times. The chain joins TRBV5-1 to TRBJ2-3, with 11 bases that match TRBD1. The CDR3 totals 17 residues. The V segment lost 0 bases and the J segment 5 bases; nucleotides outside the gene matches: 8. Germline values: CDR1 SGHRS, CDR2 YFSETQ. CDR3 in DNA: TGCGCCAGCAGCTTGGGCCTCTGGGACAGGGGGGTAGATACGCAGTATTTT. Protein sequence: CASSLGLWDRGVDTQYF. The full variable domain, rest sourced from reference TRBV5-1 and TRBJ2-3, is KAGVTQTPRYLIKTRGQQVTLSCSPISGHRSVSWYQQTPGQGLQFLFEYFSETQRNKGNFPGRFSGRQFSNSRSEMNVSTLELGDSALYLCASSLGLWDRGVDTQYFGPGTRLTVL.

This clone was observed a handful of times. This rearrangement joins TRBV6-5 to TRBJ1-2, with D possibly TRBD1 on 6 matching bases. The germline V and J ends were trimmed by 7 bases and 4 bases, with 13 bases remaining between them. CDR3 size: 13 residues. Germline CDR1 and CDR2: MNHEY and SVGAGI. CDR3 in DNA: TGTGCCAGCACCTTGGACAGCTCCTATGGCTACACCTTC. Protein: CASTLDSSYGYTF.

V and J are TRBV10-3 and TRBJ1-2; 7 nucleotides match TRBD1. Trimming cost V 6 bases and J 0 bases; bases outside gene matches: 7. Per germline, CDR1 ENHRY and CDR2 SYGVKD. The CDR3 totals 15 residues. The chain's CDR3 is CAISDRARTNYGYTF. The CDR3 coding sequence is TGTGCCATCAGCGACAGGGCGAGGACTAACTATGGCTACACCTTC.

This chain connects TRBV11-2 to TRBJ2-1; 9 bases align to TRBD2. The CDR3 has 13 amino acids. The germline CDR1 and CDR2 sequences are SGHAT and FQNNGV. Unmatched junction bases numbered 3, after V lost 8 bases and J lost 4 bases. CDR3 residues: CASSSGAYNEQFF. CDR3 DNA: TGTGCCAGCTCTAGCGGGGCATACAATGAGCAGTTCTTC. The full variable domain, in which reference TRBV11-2 and TRBJ2-1 provide the parts outside the CDR3, is EAGVAQSPRYKIIEKRQSVAFWCNPISGHATLYWYQQILGQGPKLLIQFQNNGVVDDSQLPKDRFSAERLKGVDSTLKIQPAKLEDSAVYLCASSSGAYNEQFFGPGTRLTVL.

CDR3 coding DNA: TGCGCCAGCAGCCAAGTGGAGCGGGGAGGGGAGCTGTTTTTT. It encodes CASSQVERGGELFF. V gene TRBV4-1 combines with J gene TRBJ2-2; TRBD2 matches at 7 bases. This CDR3 comprises 14 residues. The J segment lost 8 bases and the V segment lost 1 base, leaving 4 bases of the junction unmatched. Germline V CDR1 and CDR2: MGHRA, YSYEKL.

This clone was found once. V and J are TRBV25-1 and TRBJ1-1; 8 bases match TRBD1. The CDR3 is 15 residues long. CDR1 is MGHDK and CDR2 is SYGVNS in the germline V gene. Trimming took 3 bases from V and 1 from J; bases not matched to a gene: 4. The CDR3 DNA reads as TGTGCCAGCAGTGACCCCGGGACAGGGAACACTGAAGCTTTCTTT. Translating it yields CASSDPGTGNTEAFF.

The chain uses TRBV4-1 and TRBJ1-5; 10 bases align to TRBD1. After removal of 0 bases from V and 2 bases from J, the junction contained 7 bases not matched to a gene. In germline, CDR1 is MGHRA, CDR2 YSYEKL. The CDR3 runs 18 residues. Here the CDR3 DNA reads TGCGCCAGCAGCCAAGATCTGGGGACAGGGGATGGCAATCAGCCCCAGCATTTT. The encoded protein is CASSQDLGTGDGNQPQHF.

The chain is built from TRBV10-3 and TRBJ2-2, with D possibly being TRBD1 (7 bases). Per the germline V gene, CDR1 is ENHRY and CDR2 is SYGVKD. Trimming removed 6 bases from V and 2 bases from J, with 19 bases in between. This CDR3 is built from 17 residues. DNA for the CDR3: TGTGCCATCAGGGAGGGACCAAACAGGGGTAACACCGGGGAGCTGTTTTTT. It is translated as CAIREGPNRGNTGELFF.

V usage is TRBV24-1 and J usage is TRBJ1-2; maybe TRBD1 (5 bases). Germline V gene data show CDR1 as KGHDR and CDR2 as SFDVKD. The V end lost 4 bases, the J end lost 3 bases, and 8 bases lay between the germline ends. There are 13 residues in the CDR3. CDR3 DNA: TGTGCCACCAGTGAAGGGGTCTACTATGGCTACACCTTC. This translates into CATSEGVYYGYTF.

The gene calls are TRBV15 and TRBJ1-4; 9 bases fit TRBD1. The CDR3 extends over 14 amino acids. V trimming: 4 bases; J trimming: 7 bases; junction bases outside the gene matches: 4. From germline, CDR1 is LNHNV and CDR2 YYDKDF (reference sequence). The CDR3 spells CATSIRTGAEKLFF. The CDR3 DNA reads as TGTGCCACCAGCATCCGGACAGGGGCTGAAAAACTGTTTTTT.

The V and J genes are TRBV12-3 or TRBV12-4 and TRBJ1-5, with D perhaps matching TRBD1 (5 bases). V lost 4 bases to trimming and J lost 6 bases, with 10 bases between them. This CDR3 is built from 13 residues. The CDR3 region is CASSSREGQPQHF. The CDR3 DNA reads TGTGCCAGCAGTTCCAGGGAGGGTCAGCCCCAGCATTTT.

Notes on this clone: Distinct nucleotide sequences in the sample also encode this CDR3. The V gene is TRBV5-1, the J gene TRBJ2-2, with 10 bases fitting TRBD2. The ends lost 5 bases at V and 4 bases at J; junction bases unmatched: 5. Germline V gives CDR1 SGHRS, CDR2 YFSETQ. There are 15 residues in the CDR3. The CDR3 reads CASSPSGGGTGELFF. The CDR3 nucleotides read TGCGCCAGCAGTCCTAGCGGGGGCGGCACCGGGGAGCTGTTTTTT. Looking up the rest from reference TRBV5-1 and TRBJ2-2 gives the full variable domain: KAGVTQTPRYLIKTRGQQVTLSCSPISGHRSVSWYQQTPGQGLQFLFEYFSETQRNKGNFPGRFSGRQFSNSRSEMNVSTLELGDSALYLCASSPSGGGTGELFFGEGSRLTVL.

This clone was observed a handful of times. This sequence joins TRBV25-1 and TRBJ1-6; unclear D gene. V lost 4 bases, J lost 7 bases, and 8 bases lay in between. In germline, CDR1 is MGHDK, CDR2 SYGVNS. The CDR3 is 13 amino acids. CDR3 protein: CASSALENSPLHF. The CDR3 DNA sequence: TGTGCCAGCAGTGCCCTGGAGAATTCACCCCTCCACTTT.

This chain uses TRBV10-3 with TRBJ1-5; 7 bases are shared with TRBD1. Germline loops: CDR1 ENHRY, CDR2 SYGVKD. This CDR3 is built from 17 residues. V trimming: 0 bases; J trimming: 2 bases; junction bases outside the gene matches: 7. The CDR3, as DNA: TGTGCCATCAGTGAGTCGATCGGTACAGGGGGCAATCAGCCCCAGCATTTT. Its protein product is CAISESIGTGGNQPQHF.

V usage is TRBV5-1 and J usage is TRBJ1-4, with TRBD1 matching over 8 bases. The CDR3 consists of 16 residues. Germline CDR1 reads SGHRS; CDR2 reads YFSETQ. J lost 8 bases, V lost 4 bases, and 13 bases had no gene match. This CDR3 reads CASSGGQGFIDEKLFF. The DNA of the CDR3 is TGCGCCAGCAGCGGAGGACAGGGTTTCATCGACGAAAAACTGTTTTTT. Full variable domain (outside the CDR3, taken from reference TRBV5-1 and TRBJ1-4): KAGVTQTPRYLIKTRGQQVTLSCSPISGHRSVSWYQQTPGQGLQFLFEYFSETQRNKGNFPGRFSGRQFSNSRSEMNVSTLELGDSALYLCASSGGQGFIDEKLFFGSGTQLSVL.

This chain connects TRBV10-2 to TRBJ2-2, with a tentative D call TRBD1 (6 bases). CDR1 and CDR2 (germline): WSHSY, SAAADI. The CDR3 covers 16 residues. Trimming pared 0 bases from V and 6 bases from J, leaving 14 bases between. The CDR3 here is CASSESGRGHPGELFF. For the CDR3, the DNA is TGCGCCAGCAGTGAGTCGGGCAGGGGACATCCCGGGGAGCTGTTTTTT.

The V call is TRBV21-1, the J call TRBJ2-7; the table's D call, TRBD1, was not checked against the DNA. TRBV21-1 corresponds to a pseudogene. CDR3 length equals 16 residues. The CDR3 DNA is TGTGCCAGCAAAAGGGCATGTAGGACAGGGGCTTACGAGCAGTACTTC. It codes for CASKRACRTGAYEQYF.

The gene calls are TRBV10-3 and TRBJ2-7; TRBD1 agrees at 8 bases. The CDR3 sequence is 15 residues long. V trimming: 4 bases; J trimming: 2 bases; junction bases outside the gene matches: 7. Looked up from germline, CDR1 is ENHRY and CDR2 is SYGVKD. The CDR3 reads CAISGVTGVTYEQYF. CDR3 DNA sequence: TGTGCCATCAGTGGGGTGACAGGGGTGACCTACGAGCAGTACTTC.

This clone was seen only once. The chain is built from TRBV28 and TRBJ2-2; possible D gene TRBD2, 7 bases. This CDR3 has 15 residues. The V end lost 6 bases, the J end lost 7 bases, and 18 bases lay between the germline ends. The germline V gene has CDR1 MDHEN and CDR2 SYDVKM. The CDR3 DNA reads as TGTGCCAGCAGCCCGAGTGGGGGGGCCGGCGGGGAGCTGTTTTTT. Translated, it gives CASSPSGGAGGELFF.

V and J are TRBV4-1 and TRBJ2-7; 8 bases are a match to TRBD1. Unmatched junction bases numbered 11, after V lost 0 bases and J lost 7 bases. The CDR3 is made up of 16 amino acids. The germline CDR1 and CDR2 sequences are MGHRA and YSYEKL. Written as DNA, the CDR3 is TGCGCCAGCAGCCAAGAATGGCGACAGGGGATAGGGGAGCAGTACTTC. Amino acids: CASSQEWRQGIGEQYF.

The genes are TRBV2 and TRBJ2-7; D might be TRBD2 (5 bases). CDR1 is SNHLY, CDR2 FYNNEI, per germline. The length of the CDR3 is 15 residues. The ends were cut back, 8 bases at V and 5 bases at J, with 22 bases in the middle. The CDR3 is CASRRDRMAVNEQYF. For the CDR3, the DNA is TGTGCCAGCCGCCGGGATAGGATGGCTGTTAACGAGCAGTACTTC. Combining the CDR3 with reference TRBV2 and TRBJ2-7 gives the whole variable domain EPEVTQTPSHQVTQMGQEVILRCVPISNHLYFYWYRQILGQKVEFLVSFYNNEISEKSEIFDDQFSVERPDGSNFTLKIRSTKLEDSAMYFCASRRDRMAVNEQYFGPGTRLTVT.

The table lists this clone with a few counts. The chain recombines TRBV5-1 with TRBJ1-1, with 9 positions matching TRBD1. Per the germline V gene, CDR1 is SGHRS and CDR2 is YFSETQ. The CDR3 is made up of 14 amino acids. Trimming cost V 2 bases and J 7 bases; bases outside gene matches: 6. The CDR3 nucleotides are TGCGCCAGCAGCTTCAGGGGACAGGGTATTGAAGCTTTCTTT. Translating gives CASSFRGQGIEAFF.

The chain carries TRBV6-5 and TRBJ1-2; maybe TRBD1 (6 bases). The germline gives CDR1 MNHEY, CDR2 SVGAGI. There are 14 residues in the CDR3. V was cut by 7 bases and J by 4 bases, with 16 bases left in between. CDR3 DNA sequence: TGTGCCAGCACCTATACTCAGGGGTCCTATGGCTACACCTTC. Translated, it gives CASTYTQGSYGYTF.

This clone has a handful of counts. The genes are TRBV6-1 and TRBJ2-7; 7 bases align to TRBD1. The CDR3 totals 16 residues. Germline CDR1 is MNHNS and CDR2 is SASEGT. With 1 base clipped from V and 3 bases from J, the junction kept 9 bases outside the gene matches. CDR3 sequence (DNA): TGTGCCAGCAGTGAAGTGGCGACAGGGAAACTCTACGAGCAGTACTTC. It specifies CASSEVATGKLYEQYF.

This chain links TRBV24-1 with TRBJ1-5; TRBD1 matches 7 bases. V lost 3 bases, J lost 3 bases, and 10 bases stayed unmatched. The germline V gene encodes CDR1 KGHDR and CDR2 SFDVKD. The CDR3 loop spans 17 amino acids. For the CDR3, the DNA is TGTGCCACCAGTGATCGGATAATACAGGGGTACAATCAGCCCCAGCATTTT. Amino acids: CATSDRIIQGYNQPQHF.

The rearrangement joins TRBV23-1 to TRBJ2-1; 7 bases map to TRBD2. TRBV23-1 counts as an open reading frame of uncertain function. This CDR3 contains 18 residues. J gave up 1 base and V 2 bases, and 11 bases lay outside the gene matches. DNA of the CDR3: TGCGCCAGCAGTCAACCTACCGAGGTGCGGGGGTCCTACAATGAGCAGTTCTTC. This translates into CASSQPTEVRGSYNEQFF.

This chain uses TRBV5-1 with TRBJ1-2; no reliable D call. From germline, CDR1 is SGHRS and CDR2 YFSETQ. CDR3 length: 16 residues. Trimming removed 1 base from V and 2 bases from J, with 15 bases in between. The CDR3 DNA is TGCGCCAGCAGCTTGTATGAGCCAGCGCGCAACTATGGCTACACCTTC. Its translation is CASSLYEPARNYGYTF.

CDR3 sequence (DNA): TGTGCCAGCACGATTCGGGGAAGGAACACTGAAGCTTTCTTT. Protein: CASTIRGRNTEAFF. The genes are TRBV5-8 and TRBJ1-1; D uncertain. Germline CDR1 reads SGHTS; CDR2 reads YDEGEE. This CDR3 is built from 14 residues. Trimming took off 6 bases at V and 1 base at J, with 13 bases between the two ends.